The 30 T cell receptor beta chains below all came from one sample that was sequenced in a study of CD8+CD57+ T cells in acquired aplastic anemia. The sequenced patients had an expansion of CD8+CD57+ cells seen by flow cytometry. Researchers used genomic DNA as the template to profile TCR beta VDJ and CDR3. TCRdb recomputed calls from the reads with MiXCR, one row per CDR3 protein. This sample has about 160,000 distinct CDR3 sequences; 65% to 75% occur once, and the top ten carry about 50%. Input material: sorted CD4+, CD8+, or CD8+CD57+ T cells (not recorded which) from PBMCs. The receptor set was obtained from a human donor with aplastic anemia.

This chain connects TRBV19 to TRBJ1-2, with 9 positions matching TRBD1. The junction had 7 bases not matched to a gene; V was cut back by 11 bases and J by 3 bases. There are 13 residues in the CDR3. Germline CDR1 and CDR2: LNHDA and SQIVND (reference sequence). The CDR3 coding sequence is TGTGCCCTAAAACGGACAGGGGACTATGGCTACACCTTC. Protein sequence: CALKRTGDYGYTF.

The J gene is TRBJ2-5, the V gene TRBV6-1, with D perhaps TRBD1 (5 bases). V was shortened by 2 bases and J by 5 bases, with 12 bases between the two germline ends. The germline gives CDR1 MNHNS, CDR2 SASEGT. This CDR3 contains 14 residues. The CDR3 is CASSEWGSRETQYF. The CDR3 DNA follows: TGTGCCAGCAGTGAATGGGGCAGCCGGGAGACCCAGTACTTC.

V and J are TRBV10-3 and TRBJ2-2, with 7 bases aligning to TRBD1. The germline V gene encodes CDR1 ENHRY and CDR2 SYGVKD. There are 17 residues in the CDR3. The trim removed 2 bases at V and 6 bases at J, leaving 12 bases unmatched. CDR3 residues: CAISEGVRGRNPGELFF. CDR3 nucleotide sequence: TGTGCCATCAGTGAGGGGGTGAGGGGGCGCAATCCCGGGGAGCTGTTTTTT.

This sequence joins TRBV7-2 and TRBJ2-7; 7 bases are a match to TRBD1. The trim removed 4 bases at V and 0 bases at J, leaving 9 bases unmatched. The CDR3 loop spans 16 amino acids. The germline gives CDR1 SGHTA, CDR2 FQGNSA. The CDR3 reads CASSSLGQDSSYEQYF. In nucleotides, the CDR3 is TGTGCCAGCAGCTCCCTCGGACAGGATAGCTCCTACGAGCAGTACTTC.

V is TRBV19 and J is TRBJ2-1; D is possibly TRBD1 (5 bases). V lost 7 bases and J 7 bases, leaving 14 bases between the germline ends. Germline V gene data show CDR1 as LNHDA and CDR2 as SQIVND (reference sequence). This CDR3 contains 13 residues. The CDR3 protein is CASTQGYLNEQFF. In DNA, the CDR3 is TGTGCCAGTACCCAGGGCTACCTGAATGAGCAGTTCTTC.

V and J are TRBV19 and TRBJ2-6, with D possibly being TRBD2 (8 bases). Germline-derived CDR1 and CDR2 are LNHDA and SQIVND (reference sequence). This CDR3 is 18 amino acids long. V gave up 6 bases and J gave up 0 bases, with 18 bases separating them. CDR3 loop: CASRAGGQGGSGANVLTF. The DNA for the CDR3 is TGTGCCAGTAGGGCGGGAGGTCAGGGGGGCTCTGGGGCCAACGTCCTGACTTTC.

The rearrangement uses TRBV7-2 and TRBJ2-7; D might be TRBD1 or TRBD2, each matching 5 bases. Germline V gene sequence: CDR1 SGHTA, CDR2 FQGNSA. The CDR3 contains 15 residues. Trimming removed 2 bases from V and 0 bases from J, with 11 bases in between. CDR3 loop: CASSLREGRSYEQYF. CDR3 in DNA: TGTGCCAGCAGCTTACGCGAGGGACGCTCCTACGAGCAGTACTTC.

Here the CDR3 DNA reads TGTGCCAGCAGCGGACAGGGGGCGGATGTGGAGACCCAGTACTTC. This codes for CASSGQGADVETQYF. The chain has TRBV9 and TRBJ2-5; 10 nucleotides agree with TRBD1. CDR3 length: 15 residues. The V gene end was trimmed by 3 bases and the J gene end by 5 bases; junction bases not matched to a gene: 7. Germline lookup yields CDR1 SGDLS and CDR2 YYNGEE.

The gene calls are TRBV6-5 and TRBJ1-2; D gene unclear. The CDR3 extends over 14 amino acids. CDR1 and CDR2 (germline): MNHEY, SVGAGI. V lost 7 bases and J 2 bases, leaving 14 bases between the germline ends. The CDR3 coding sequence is TGTGCCAGCACCCGATTGACGGGGAACTATGGCTACACCTTC. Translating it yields CASTRLTGNYGYTF.

The CDR3 loop is CSRSQGGGQYF. The CDR3 nucleotides read TGCAGTAGGTCTCAGGGGGGAGGGCAGTACTTC. The chain is built from TRBV20-1 and TRBJ2-7; D is possibly TRBD1 (7 bases). V lost 8 bases and J lost 9, with 17 bases in between. Germline CDR1 and CDR2: DFQATT and SNEGSKA (reference sequence). The CDR3 contains 11 residues.

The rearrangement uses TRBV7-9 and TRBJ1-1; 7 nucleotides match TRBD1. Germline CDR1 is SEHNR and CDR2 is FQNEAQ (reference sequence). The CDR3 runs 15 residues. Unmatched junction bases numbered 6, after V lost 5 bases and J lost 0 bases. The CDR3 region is CASSQDRFMNTEAFF. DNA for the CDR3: TGTGCCAGCAGCCAGGACAGGTTCATGAACACTGAAGCTTTCTTT.

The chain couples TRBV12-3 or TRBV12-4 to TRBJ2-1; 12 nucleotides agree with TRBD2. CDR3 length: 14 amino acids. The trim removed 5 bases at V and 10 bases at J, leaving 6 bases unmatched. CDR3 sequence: CASSPSGRAVEQFF. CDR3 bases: TGTGCCAGCAGTCCTAGCGGGAGGGCGGTAGAGCAGTTCTTC.

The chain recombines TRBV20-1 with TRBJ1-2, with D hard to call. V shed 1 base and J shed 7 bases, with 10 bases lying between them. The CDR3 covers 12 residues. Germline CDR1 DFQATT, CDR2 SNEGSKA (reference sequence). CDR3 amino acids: CSARAVSGGYTF. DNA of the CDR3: TGCAGTGCTAGAGCGGTTAGCGGTGGCTACACCTTC.

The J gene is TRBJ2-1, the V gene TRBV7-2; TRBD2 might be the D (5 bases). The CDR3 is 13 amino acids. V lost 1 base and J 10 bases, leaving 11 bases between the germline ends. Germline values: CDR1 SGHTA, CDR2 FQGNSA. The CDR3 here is CASSLVGRGEQFF. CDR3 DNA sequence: TGTGCCAGCAGCTTAGTGGGGAGAGGCGAGCAGTTCTTC. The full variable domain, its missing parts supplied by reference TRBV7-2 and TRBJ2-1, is GAGVSQSPSNKVTEKGKDVELRCDPISGHTALYWYRQSLGQGLEFLIYFQGNSAPDKSGLPSDRFSAERTGGSVSTLTIQRTQQEDSAVYLCASSLVGRGEQFFGPGTRLTVL.

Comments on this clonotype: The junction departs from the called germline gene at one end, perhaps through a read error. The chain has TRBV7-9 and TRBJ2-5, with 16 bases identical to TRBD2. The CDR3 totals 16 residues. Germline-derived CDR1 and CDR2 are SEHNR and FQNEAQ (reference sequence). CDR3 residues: CASSLGLAGGRETQCF. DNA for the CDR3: TGTGCCAGCAGCCTGGGACTAGCGGGAGGGCGAGAGACCCAGTGCTTC.

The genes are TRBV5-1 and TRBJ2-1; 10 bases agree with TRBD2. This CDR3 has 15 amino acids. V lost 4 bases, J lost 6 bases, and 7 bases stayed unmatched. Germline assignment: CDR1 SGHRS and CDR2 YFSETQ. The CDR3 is CASSPLAGEVNEQFF. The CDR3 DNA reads TGCGCCAGCAGCCCCCTAGCGGGAGAGGTCAATGAGCAGTTCTTC.

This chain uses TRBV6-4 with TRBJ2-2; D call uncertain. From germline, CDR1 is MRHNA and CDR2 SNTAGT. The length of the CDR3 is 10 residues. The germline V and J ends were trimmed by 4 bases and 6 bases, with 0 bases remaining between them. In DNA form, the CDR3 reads TGTGCCAGCAGTGCCGGGGAGCTGTTTTTT. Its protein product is CASSAGELFF.

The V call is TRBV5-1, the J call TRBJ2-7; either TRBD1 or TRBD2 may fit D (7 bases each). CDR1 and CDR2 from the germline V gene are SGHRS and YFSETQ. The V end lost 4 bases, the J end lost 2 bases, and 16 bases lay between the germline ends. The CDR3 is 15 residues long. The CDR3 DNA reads TGCGCCAGCAGCCCCAGGGGGGGTCGACCCTACGAGCAGTACTTC. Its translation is CASSPRGGRPYEQYF.

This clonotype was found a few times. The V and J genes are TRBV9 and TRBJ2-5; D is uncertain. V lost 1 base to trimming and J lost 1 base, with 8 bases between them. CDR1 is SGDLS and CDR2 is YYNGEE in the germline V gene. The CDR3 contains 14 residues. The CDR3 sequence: CASSVSSIQETQYF. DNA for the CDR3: TGTGCCAGCAGCGTAAGCAGCATCCAAGAGACCCAGTACTTC. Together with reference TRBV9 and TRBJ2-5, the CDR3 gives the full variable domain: DSGVTQTPKHLITATGQRVTLRCSPRSGDLSVYWYQQSLDQGLQFLIQYYNGEERAKGNILERFSAQQFPDLHSELNLSSLELGDSALYFCASSVSSIQETQYFGPGTRLLVL.

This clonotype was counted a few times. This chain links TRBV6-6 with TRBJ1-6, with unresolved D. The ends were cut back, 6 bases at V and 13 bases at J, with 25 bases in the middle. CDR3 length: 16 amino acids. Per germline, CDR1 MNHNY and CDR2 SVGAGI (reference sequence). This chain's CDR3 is CASRAPRDARTSPLHF. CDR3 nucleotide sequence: TGTGCCAGCAGGGCACCACGGGATGCCCGCACGAGTCCCCTCCACTTT.

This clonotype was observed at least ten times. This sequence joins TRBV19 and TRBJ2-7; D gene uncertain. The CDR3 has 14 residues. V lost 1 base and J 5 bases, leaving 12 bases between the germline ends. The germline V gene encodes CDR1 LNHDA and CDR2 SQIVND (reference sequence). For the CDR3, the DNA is TGTGCCAGTAGTATAGTACACCCTCCTGACGAGCAGTACTTC. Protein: CASSIVHPPDEQYF.

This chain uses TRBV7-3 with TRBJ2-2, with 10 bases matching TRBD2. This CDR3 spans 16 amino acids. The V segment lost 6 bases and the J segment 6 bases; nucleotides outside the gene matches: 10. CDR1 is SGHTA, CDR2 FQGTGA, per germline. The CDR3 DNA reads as TGTGCCAGCAGTCCCGGGCTAGCGGGGGCGGCCGGGGAGCTGTTTTTT. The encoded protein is CASSPGLAGAAGELFF.

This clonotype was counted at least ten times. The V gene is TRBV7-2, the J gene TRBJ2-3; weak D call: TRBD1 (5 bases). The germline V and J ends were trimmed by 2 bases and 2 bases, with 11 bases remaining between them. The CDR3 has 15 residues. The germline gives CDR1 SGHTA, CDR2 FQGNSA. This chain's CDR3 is CASSLIFRATDTQYF. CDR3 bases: TGTGCCAGCAGCTTAATATTCAGGGCCACAGATACGCAGTATTTT.

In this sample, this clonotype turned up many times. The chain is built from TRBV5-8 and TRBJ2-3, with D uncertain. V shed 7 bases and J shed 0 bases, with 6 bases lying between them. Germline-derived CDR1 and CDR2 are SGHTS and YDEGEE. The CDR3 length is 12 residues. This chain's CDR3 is CASRISTDTQYF. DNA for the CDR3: TGTGCCAGCCGTATAAGCACAGATACGCAGTATTTT.

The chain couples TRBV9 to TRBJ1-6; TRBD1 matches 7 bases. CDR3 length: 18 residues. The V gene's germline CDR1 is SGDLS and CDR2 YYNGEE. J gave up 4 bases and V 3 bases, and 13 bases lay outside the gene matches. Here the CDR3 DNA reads TGTGCCAGCAGCGACGCCCAAACTACGGGACAGTATAATTCACCCCTCCACTTT. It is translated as CASSDAQTTGQYNSPLHF.

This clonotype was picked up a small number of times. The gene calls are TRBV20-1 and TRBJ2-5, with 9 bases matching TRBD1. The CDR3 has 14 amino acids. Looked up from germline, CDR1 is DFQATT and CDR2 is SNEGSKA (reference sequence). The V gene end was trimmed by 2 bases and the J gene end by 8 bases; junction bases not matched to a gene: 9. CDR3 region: CSARPGTGYGTQYF. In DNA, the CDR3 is TGCAGTGCTAGACCCGGGACAGGGTACGGTACCCAGTACTTC.

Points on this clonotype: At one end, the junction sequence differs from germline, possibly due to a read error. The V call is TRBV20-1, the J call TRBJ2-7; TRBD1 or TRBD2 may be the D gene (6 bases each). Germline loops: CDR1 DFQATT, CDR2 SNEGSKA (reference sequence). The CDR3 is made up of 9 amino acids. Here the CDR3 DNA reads TGCAGTGCTAGGATGGGGGGCCACTTC. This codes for CSARMGGHF.

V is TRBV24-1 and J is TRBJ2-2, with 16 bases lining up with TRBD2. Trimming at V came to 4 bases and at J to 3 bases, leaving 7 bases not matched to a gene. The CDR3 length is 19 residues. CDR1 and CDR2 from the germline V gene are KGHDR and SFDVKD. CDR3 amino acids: CATSDRGLAGGLDTGELFF. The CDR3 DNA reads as TGTGCCACCAGTGACCGGGGACTAGCGGGAGGGCTTGACACCGGGGAGCTGTTTTTT.

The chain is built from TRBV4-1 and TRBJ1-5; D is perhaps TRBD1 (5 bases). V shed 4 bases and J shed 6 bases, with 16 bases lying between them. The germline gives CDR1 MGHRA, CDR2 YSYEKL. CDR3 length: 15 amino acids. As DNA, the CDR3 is TGCGCCAGCAGCCCCGAGGCAGGGAGCTTTCAGCCCCAGCATTTT. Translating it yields CASSPEAGSFQPQHF.

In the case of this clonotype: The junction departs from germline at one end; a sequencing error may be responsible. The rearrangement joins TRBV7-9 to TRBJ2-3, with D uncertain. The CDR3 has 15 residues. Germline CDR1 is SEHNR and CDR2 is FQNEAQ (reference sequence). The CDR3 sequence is CASSLGAQPTDTQYF. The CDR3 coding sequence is TGTGCCAGTAGCTTAGGTGCTCAGCCTACAGATACGCAGTATTTT.